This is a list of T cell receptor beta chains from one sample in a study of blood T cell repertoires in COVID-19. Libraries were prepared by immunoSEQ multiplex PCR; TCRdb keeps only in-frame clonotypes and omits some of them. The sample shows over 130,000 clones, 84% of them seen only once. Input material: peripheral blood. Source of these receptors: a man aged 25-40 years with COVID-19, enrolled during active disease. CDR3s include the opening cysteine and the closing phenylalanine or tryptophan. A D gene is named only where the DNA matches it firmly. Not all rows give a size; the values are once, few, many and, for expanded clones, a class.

DNA: TGTGCCAGCAGAAAGGACAGTAACACCGGGGAGCTGTTTTTT
CDR3: CASRKDSNTGELFF
V: TRBV7-2
size: few
D: -
J: TRBJ2-2

DNA: TGTGCCAGCTCACTCGGACAGGGGGGATCCTACGAGCAGTACTTC
CDR3: CASSLGQGGSYEQYF
V: TRBV18
size: -
D: TRBD1
J: TRBJ2-7

DNA: TGCGCCAGCAGCCCCCCGGGTACCTACGAGCAGTACTTC
CDR3: CASSPPGTYEQYF
V: TRBV5-1
size: -
D: -
J: TRBJ2-7

DNA: TGCAGCGTTGAATCAGGTACCTACGAGCAGTACTTC
CDR3: CSVESGTYEQYF
V: TRBV29-1
size: -
D: -
J: TRBJ2-7

DNA: TGTGCCAGCAGTGAACAGAACTACGAGCAGTACTTC
CDR3: CASSEQNYEQYF
V: TRBV2
size: once
D: -
J: TRBJ2-7

DNA: TGTGCCAGCAGTTTAGGACATTACGATGGCTACACCTTC
CDR3: CASSLGHYDGYTF
V: TRBV27
size: -
D: -
J: TRBJ1-2

DNA: TGTGCCAGCAGCCGGACTAGGAACCAAGAGACCCAGTACTTC
CDR3: CASSRTRNQETQYF
V: TRBV11-2
size: -
D: TRBD2
J: TRBJ2-5

DNA: TGTGCCAGCAGTTTATACGGGGACAGGGGAACCTACGAGCAGTACTTC
CDR3: CASSLYGDRGTYEQYF
V: TRBV28
size: -
D: TRBD1
J: TRBJ2-7

DNA: TGTGCCAGTAAAGTCACAGCTTTATCTTACTCTGGGGCCAACGTCCTGACTTTC
CDR3: CASKVTALSYSGANVLTF
V: TRBV19
size: -
D: -
J: TRBJ2-6

DNA: TGTGCCAGCAGCCCGGGACTGAATATGGGTCAGCCCCAGCATTTT
CDR3: CASSPGLNMGQPQHF
V: TRBV7-2
size: -
D: -
J: TRBJ1-5

DNA: TGCGCCAGCAGCCAAGATGGAGGGACTCGAAGGGGCTACACCTTC
CDR3: CASSQDGGTRRGYTF
V: TRBV4-1
size: -
D: -
J: TRBJ1-2

DNA: TGTGCCAGCAGCACCGGACTGCACCAAGAGACCCAGTACTTC
CDR3: CASSTGLHQETQYF
V: TRBV5-6
size: -
D: -
J: TRBJ2-5

DNA: TGTGCCAGCAGCGCCGAGGACAGCCTTCGTTCACCCCTCCACTTT
CDR3: CASSAEDSLRSPLHF
V: TRBV2
size: -
D: -
J: TRBJ1-6

DNA: TGTGCCAGCAGCTTAACATGGGAGCAGTTCTTC
CDR3: CASSLTWEQFF
V: TRBV11-2
size: -
D: -
J: TRBJ2-1

DNA: TGTGCCAGTAGTCTTCGACACCATAGCAATCAGCCCCAGCATTTT
CDR3: CASSLRHHSNQPQHF
V: TRBV19
size: -
D: -
J: TRBJ1-5

DNA: TGTGCCACCAGCAGAGATTGGTCAGGAAGCGAGCAGTACTTC
CDR3: CATSRDWSGSEQYF
V: TRBV15
size: -
D: -
J: TRBJ2-7

DNA: TGTGCCAGCAGCTTAGCGGGAGGCCCCACAGATACGCAGTATTTT
CDR3: CASSLAGGPTDTQYF
V: TRBV7-6
size: -
D: -
J: TRBJ2-3

DNA: TGTGCCAGTGAGGGGGTTGGCGAAAAACTGTTTTTT
CDR3: CASEGVGEKLFF
V: TRBV19
size: -
D: -
J: TRBJ1-4

DNA: TGTGCCAGCAGTGGACAAGGAGTTGACTATGGCTACACCTTC
CDR3: CASSGQGVDYGYTF
V: TRBV5-6
size: -
D: -
J: TRBJ1-2

DNA: TGTGCTAGCAGCTCGCCCGGGGGGAGCGGGAAGGCTGAGCAGTACTTC
CDR3: CASSSPGGSGKAEQYF
V: TRBV7-7
size: -
D: TRBD2
J: TRBJ2-7

DNA: TGTGCCACCAGCGGAATACAGGGTCGCGGGGGATATGGCTACACCTTC
CDR3: CATSGIQGRGGYGYTF
V: TRBV15
size: -
D: -
J: TRBJ1-2

DNA: TGCGCCAGCAGCTTGGCAGGGGGCTTGAATGAGCAGTTCTTC
CDR3: CASSLAGGLNEQFF
V: TRBV5-1
size: -
D: TRBD1
J: TRBJ2-1

DNA: TGTGCCAGCGCGAGTTATAGCAATCAGCCCCAGCATTTT
CDR3: CASASYSNQPQHF
V: TRBV6-6
size: -
D: -
J: TRBJ1-5

DNA: TGCGCCAGCAGCTCCTCCGGGACAGGGGGCTTGAACGAGCAGTACTTC
CDR3: CASSSSGTGGLNEQYF
V: TRBV5-1
size: -
D: TRBD1
J: TRBJ2-7

DNA: TGCAGCGTTGTGGGGGCTAAGGTGGTTAGCACTGAAGCTTTCTTT
CDR3: CSVVGAKVVSTEAFF
V: TRBV29-1
size: -
D: -
J: TRBJ1-1

DNA: TGTGCCAGCACACCAGGCTCCTACAATGAGCAGTTCTTC
CDR3: CASTPGSYNEQFF
V: TRBV10-3
size: -
D: -
J: TRBJ2-1

DNA: TGTGCCAGCAGCTTGAGGACAGGATCCTACGAGCAGTACTTC
CDR3: CASSLRTGSYEQYF
V: TRBV5-8
size: -
D: TRBD1
J: TRBJ2-7

DNA: TGTGCCAGCAGCTTTACTAGCGGGAACACCGGGGAGCTGTTTTTT
CDR3: CASSFTSGNTGELFF
V: TRBV5-4
size: -
D: TRBD2
J: TRBJ2-2

DNA: TGTGCCAGCAGCAGCAGAGCGGGTAATGAAAAACTGTTTTTT
CDR3: CASSSRAGNEKLFF
V: TRBV28
size: -
D: -
J: TRBJ1-4

DNA: TGTGCCAGCAGTTACAGGAGGGGCCGATGGGAGCAGTACTTC
CDR3: CASSYRRGRWEQYF
V: TRBV6-5
size: -
D: -
J: TRBJ2-7

DNA: TGTGCCAGCAGCCAGGACAGGCTTTATCAGCCCCAGCATTTT
CDR3: CASSQDRLYQPQHF
V: TRBV2
size: -
D: TRBD1
J: TRBJ1-5

DNA: TGTGCCAGCAGCTCAAAACAGGTTCTGAACACTGAAGCTTTCTTT
CDR3: CASSSKQVLNTEAFF
V: TRBV11-2
size: -
D: -
J: TRBJ1-1

DNA: TGTGCCAGCAGTCCGATCGAGAGAAGGACTAGCTATGAGCAGTTCTTC
CDR3: CASSPIERRTSYEQFF
V: TRBV28
size: -
D: TRBD2
J: TRBJ2-1

DNA: TGTGCCAGCAGCTTAGGACAGGGGGCTTCGAGTGCTGAAGCTTTCTTT
CDR3: CASSLGQGASSAEAFF
V: TRBV7-9
size: few
D: TRBD1
J: TRBJ1-1

DNA: TGTGCCAGCAGTTACGAGATTTCCGGCGGGGTGCAGTACTTC
CDR3: CASSYEISGGVQYF
V: TRBV6-5
size: -
D: -
J: TRBJ2-7

DNA: TGTGCCAGCAGTTCGGACAGATATGGCTACACCTTC
CDR3: CASSSDRYGYTF
V: TRBV28
size: -
D: -
J: TRBJ1-2

DNA: TGTGCCAGCAGCAGAACTAGCTCCGGCTACTACGAGCAGTACTTC
CDR3: CASSRTSSGYYEQYF
V: TRBV27
size: -
D: -
J: TRBJ2-7

DNA: TGTGCCAGCAGTGGGGGCTTTGACAGGATCAACTATGGCTACACCTTC
CDR3: CASSGGFDRINYGYTF
V: TRBV25-1
size: -
D: -
J: TRBJ1-2

DNA: TGTGCCAGCAGCGCGTCGCCGGGGTTGATAATCTACGAGCAGTACTTC
CDR3: CASSASPGLIIYEQYF
V: TRBV7-9
size: -
D: -
J: TRBJ2-7

DNA: TGCGCCAGCAGCCAAGCCCGGGACAGCTTCTATGGCTACACCTTC
CDR3: CASSQARDSFYGYTF
V: TRBV4-1
size: -
D: TRBD1
J: TRBJ1-2

DNA: TGTGCCACCGGGACAGGGAGAGGTGGGGAGCTGTTTTTT
CDR3: CATGTGRGGELFF
V: TRBV10-3
size: -
D: TRBD1
J: TRBJ2-2

DNA: TGTGCCAGTAGTACAACAGGGGGCGGGCGGACCCAGTACTTC
CDR3: CASSTTGGGRTQYF
V: TRBV19
size: -
D: TRBD1
J: TRBJ2-5